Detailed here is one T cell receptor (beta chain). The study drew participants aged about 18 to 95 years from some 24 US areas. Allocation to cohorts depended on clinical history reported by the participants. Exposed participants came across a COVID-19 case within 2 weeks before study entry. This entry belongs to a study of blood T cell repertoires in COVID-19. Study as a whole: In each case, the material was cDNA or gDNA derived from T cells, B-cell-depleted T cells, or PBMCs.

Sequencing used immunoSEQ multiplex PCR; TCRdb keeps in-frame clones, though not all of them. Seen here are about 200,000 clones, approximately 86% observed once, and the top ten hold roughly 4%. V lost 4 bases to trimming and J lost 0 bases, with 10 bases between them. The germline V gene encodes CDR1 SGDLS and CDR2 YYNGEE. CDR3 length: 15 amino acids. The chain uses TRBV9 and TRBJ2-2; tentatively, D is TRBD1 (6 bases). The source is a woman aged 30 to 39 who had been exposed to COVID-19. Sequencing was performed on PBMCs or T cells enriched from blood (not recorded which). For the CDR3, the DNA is TGTGCCAGCAGCCCTGGACAGTCGAACACCGGGGAGCTGTTTTTT. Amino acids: CASSPGQSNTGELFF. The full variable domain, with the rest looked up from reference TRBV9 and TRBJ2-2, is DSGVTQTPKHLITATGQRVTLRCSPRSGDLSVYWYQQSLDQGLQFLIQYYNGEERAKGNILERFSAQQFPDLHSELNLSSLELGDSALYFCASSPGQSNTGELFFGEGSRLTVL.